A selection of T cell receptor beta chains follows, all from one sample in a study of OX40 agonist ivuxolimab in advanced cancers. Measured with immunoSEQ multiplex PCR; TCRdb has only the in-frame clones, and not every one. This sample yields 70,000 to 100,000 clones, of which about nine tenths are seen a single time; 6% to 7.5% belongs to the top ten. The sample here was CD4+ or CD8+ T cells sorted from blood, taken in a trial of the OX40 agonist ivuxolimab. The receptors come from an adult with an advanced solid tumor such as melanoma, head and neck, liver or kidney cancer. Both conserved end residues are part of each CDR3. A D gene is named only where the DNA matches it firmly.

j_gene,d_gene,len,v_gene,CDR3aa
TRBJ1-1,TRBD1,14,TRBV18,CASSEGQGYTEAFF
TRBJ1-1,.,13,TRBV9,CASSSEGNTEAFF
TRBJ2-3,TRBD1,16,TRBV10-2,CASSETQLTGGDTQYF
TRBJ1-2,TRBD1,14,TRBV10-3,CAISENRGICGYTF
TRBJ1-1,TRBD1,16,TRBV19,CASSSNPTGVNTEAFF
.,TRBD1,14,TRBV7-6,CASSPPTGAYEQYF
TRBJ1-1,.,13,TRBV6-1,CASSEYRQGEAFF
TRBJ2-7,.,13,TRBV7-2,CASSFRRLTEQYF
TRBJ2-2,TRBD2,16,TRBV7-3,CASSLGAGVGGGELFF
TRBJ1-6,.,14,TRBV15,CATSRGPGNSPLHF
TRBJ2-7,.,12,TRBV27,CASRGSSYEQYF
TRBJ1-2,TRBD1,15,TRBV14,CASSHTGTGALGYTF
TRBJ2-7,.,13,TRBV5-4,CASSLGGTYEQYF
TRBJ2-2,TRBD1,14,TRBV27,CASSLTGVTGELFF
TRBJ1-2,.,14,TRBV9,CASSVTSLNYGYTF
TRBJ2-7,.,14,TRBV5-5,CASSLDRVKYEQYF
TRBJ2-3,.,14,TRBV19,CASSEDLGRDTQYF
TRBJ2-3,TRBD2,16,TRBV6-1,CASSVFLGGGDDTQYF
TRBJ2-2,TRBD2,15,TRBV4-2,CASSRLAGDTGELFF
TRBJ1-6,TRBD1,15,TRBV6-5,CASTDGQGVGSPLHF
TRBJ1-6,.,12,TRBV5-4,CASEGPNSPLHF
TRBJ2-7,.,14,TRBV7-9,CASSKVTGPYEQYF
TRBJ1-2,.,12,TRBV28,CASSWTPYGYTF
TRBJ1-6,.,13,TRBV30,CAWTLWTDSPLHF
TRBJ2-5,.,13,TRBV18,CASSPPRGETQYF
TRBJ2-5,TRBD1,15,TRBV5-1,CASSWTGWMSMRQYF
TRBJ1-1,.,14,TRBV11-3,CASSLGQGSTEAFF
TRBJ2-2,.,16,TRBV19,CASSPSRAAGTGELFF
TRBJ2-1,TRBD1,16,TRBV18,CASSPPDRGSYNEQFF
TRBJ2-3,.,16,TRBV27,CASTRGFHFSTDTQYF
TRBJ2-1,TRBD2,16,TRBV7-8,CASSLRTRGHYNEQFF
TRBJ2-5,.,15,TRBV4-1,CASSQDAGRGETQYF
TRBJ2-6,.,15,TRBV18,CASSPRGSGANVLTF
TRBJ1-5,.,15,TRBV28,CASSDPAGGVQPQHF
TRBJ1-2,TRBD1,15,TRBV5-1,CASSLTGTGGRGYTF
TRBJ2-7,.,12,TRBV5-4,CASSFGSGEQYF
TRBJ1-6,.,13,TRBV5-1,CASSPDDHSPLHF
TRBJ2-5,.,14,TRBV7-9,CASSLEQGQETQYF
TRBJ2-7,.,14,TRBV4-1,CASSLRAMNYEQYF
TRBJ2-7,.,15,TRBV6-5,CASSYSGHSNYEQYF
TRBJ2-7,TRBD1,16,TRBV30,CAWSPGTGGLDVEQYF
TRBJ2-5,TRBD1,13,TRBV11-3,CASRDRVWETQYF
TRBJ2-7,.,15,TRBV5-1,CASSLGLGRAYEQYF
TRBJ1-2,.,15,TRBV6-5,CASSWTRDGNYGYTF
TRBJ2-2,.,13,TRBV7-3,CASSLSLGGELFF